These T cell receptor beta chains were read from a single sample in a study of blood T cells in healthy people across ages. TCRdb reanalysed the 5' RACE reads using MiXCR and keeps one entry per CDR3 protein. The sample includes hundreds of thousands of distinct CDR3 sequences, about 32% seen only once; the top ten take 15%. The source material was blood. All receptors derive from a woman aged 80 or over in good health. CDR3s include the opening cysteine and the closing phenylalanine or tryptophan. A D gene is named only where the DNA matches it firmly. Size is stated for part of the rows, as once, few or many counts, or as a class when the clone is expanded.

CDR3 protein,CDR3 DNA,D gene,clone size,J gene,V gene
CASSRDSGRPDTQYF,TGTGCCAGCAGCCGGGACAGTGGGAGACCAGATACGCAGTATTTT,TRBD1,many,TRBJ2-3,TRBV7-3
CASSHQTGTGQPQHF,TGTGCCAGCAGCCACCAAACAGGGACGGGTCAGCCCCAGCATTTT,NA,many,TRBJ1-5,TRBV7-2
CASSWGRGYSGNTIYF,TGTGCCAGCAGCTGGGGGAGGGGTTACTCTGGAAACACCATATATTTT,NA,NA,TRBJ1-3,TRBV7-2
CASSVDTYETQYF,TGTGCCAGCAGCGTGGACACGTACGAGACCCAGTACTTC,NA,many,TRBJ2-5,TRBV5-5
CSASQGADTQYF,TGCAGTGCTAGCCAGGGAGCAGATACGCAGTATTTT,NA,NA,TRBJ2-3,TRBV20-1
CASGSGSTDTQYF,TGCGCCAGCGGCTCCGGGTCCACAGATACGCAGTATTTT,NA,few,TRBJ2-3,TRBV5-1
CSASPGQGVYNEQFF,TGCAGTGCCTCGCCGGGACAGGGGGTCTACAATGAGCAGTTCTTC,TRBD1,NA,TRBJ2-1,TRBV20-1
CASSITGSGGGRETQYF,TGCGCCAGCAGCATCACGGGTAGCGGGGGAGGCCGGGAGACCCAGTACTTC,TRBD2,many,TRBJ2-5,TRBV5-1
CSANRGETQYF,TGCAGTGCAAATAGGGGAGAGACCCAGTACTTC,NA,many,TRBJ2-5,TRBV20-1
CASSLDRGTRGNTEAFF,TGTGCCAGCAGCTTAGATCGCGGGACCCGAGGGAACACTGAAGCTTTCTTT,NA,many,TRBJ1-1,TRBV7-8
CASSRTRGDGELFF,TGTGCCAGCAGCCGTACCCGGGGGGACGGGGAGCTGTTTTTT,TRBD2,few,TRBJ2-2,TRBV6-1
CASSREANEKLFF,TGTGCCAGCTCCCGGGAGGCTAATGAAAAACTGTTTTTT,NA,NA,TRBJ1-4,TRBV18
CASSIQGYYEQYF,TGTGCCAGCAGCATACAGGGTTACTACGAGCAGTACTTC,NA,many,TRBJ2-7,TRBV7-2
CASSQALGATLSNYGYTF,TGCGCCAGCAGCCAAGCTCTGGGGGCCACTCTATCTAACTATGGCTACACCTTC,NA,NA,TRBJ1-2,TRBV4-1
CASSQFSGYEAFF,TGTGCCAGCAGCCAGTTTTCGGGGTATGAAGCTTTCTTT,NA,NA,TRBJ1-1,TRBV3-1
CASSRQDRQNNSPLHF,TGCGCCAGCAGCCGTCAAGATCGTCAGAATAATTCACCCCTCCACTTT,NA,few,TRBJ1-6,TRBV4-1
CASSFPLTSGFTDTQYF,TGTGCCAGCAGCTTCCCCCTGACTAGCGGCTTCACAGATACGCAGTATTTT,TRBD2,many,TRBJ2-3,TRBV11-2
CASSSVSPIYNEQFF,TGCGCCAGCAGCTCGGTCTCTCCAATTTACAATGAGCAGTTCTTC,NA,once,TRBJ2-1,TRBV5-1
CSASAPGTNQPQHF,TGCAGTGCTAGCGCCCCAGGGACGAATCAGCCCCAGCATTTT,NA,many,TRBJ1-5,TRBV20-1
CARSVEPGYEQYF,TGTGCCAGAAGCGTAGAGCCGGGGTACGAGCAGTACTTC,NA,NA,TRBJ2-7,TRBV9
CAWRGDRGSHEQFF,TGTGCCTGGAGAGGGGACAGGGGGTCCCATGAGCAGTTCTTC,TRBD1,NA,TRBJ2-1,TRBV30
CASSLGVFARGYNEQFF,TGTGCCAGCAGCTTAGGCGTCTTCGCCCGGGGTTACAATGAGCAGTTCTTC,NA,many,TRBJ2-1,TRBV7-9
CASSLALAGDGETQYF,TGTGCCAGCAGCTTAGCGCTAGCGGGGGACGGGGAGACCCAGTACTTC,TRBD2,many,TRBJ2-5,TRBV7-8
CASSRTTRGTDTQYF,TGTGCCAGCAGTCGGACTACACGCGGCACAGATACGCAGTATTTT,NA,many,TRBJ2-3,TRBV25-1
CASSLTGQKGSGANVLTF,TGTGCCAGCAGCTTGACGGGACAGAAGGGCTCTGGGGCCAACGTCCTGACTTTC,TRBD1,few,TRBJ2-6,TRBV5-5
CATSRDRGVGGCTF,TGTGCCACCAGCAGAGATCGGGGAGTAGGTGGCTGCACCTTC,NA,few,TRBJ1-2,TRBV15
CASSLGLDTEAFF,TGCGCCAGCAGCCTGGGGCTGGACACTGAAGCTTTCTTT,NA,NA,TRBJ1-1,TRBV4-1
CATTPGDQETQYF,TGTGCCACTACCCCGGGAGATCAAGAGACCCAGTACTTC,NA,many,TRBJ2-5,TRBV15
CASSQDQGKMGRGNQPQHF,TGCGCCAGCAGCCAGGATCAGGGGAAAATGGGCCGGGGCAATCAGCCCCAGCATTTT,NA,many,TRBJ1-5,TRBV4-1
CSARMAGTYEQYF,TGCAGTGCTAGAATGGCAGGGACCTACGAGCAGTACTTC,NA,NA,TRBJ2-7,TRBV20-1